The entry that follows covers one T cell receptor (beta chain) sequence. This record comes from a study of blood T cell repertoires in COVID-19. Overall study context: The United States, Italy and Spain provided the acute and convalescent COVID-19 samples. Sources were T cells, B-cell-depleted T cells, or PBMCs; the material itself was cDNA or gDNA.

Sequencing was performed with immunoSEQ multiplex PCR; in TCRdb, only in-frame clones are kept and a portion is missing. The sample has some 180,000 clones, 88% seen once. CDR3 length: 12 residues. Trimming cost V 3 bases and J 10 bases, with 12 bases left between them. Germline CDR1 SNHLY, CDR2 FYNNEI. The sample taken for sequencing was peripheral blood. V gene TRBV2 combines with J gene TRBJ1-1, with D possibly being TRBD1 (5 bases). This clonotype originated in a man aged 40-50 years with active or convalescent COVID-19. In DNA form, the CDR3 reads TGTGCCAGCAGTGATCCGGGGGGATCAGCTTTCTTT. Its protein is CASSDPGGSAFF.